The T cell receptor (beta chain) under discussion was sequenced for a study of blood T cells in healthy people across ages. A second PCR of 7 to 11 cycles used a sample-barcoded 5' primer and a J-beta primer mix. TCRdb ran MiXCR on the 5' RACE reads and lists one entry per CDR3 protein. The data hold 1.5 million or so distinct CDR3 sequences, with roughly two fifths observed a single time. Germline assignment: CDR1 SGHTS and CDR2 YDEGEE. The V gene end was trimmed by 0 bases and the J gene end by 4 bases; junction bases not matched to a gene: 2. The length of the CDR3 is 14 residues. Extraction of total RNA produced a minimum of 5.5 micrograms from each sample. Study conclusions and caveats: The donors' CMV status was not determined, possibly confounding changes in expanded clonotypes.

This clonotype was counted only a few times. Antigen unknown. Sequenced input: blood. The TCR comes from a woman between 18 and 29 years old in good health. The genes are TRBV5-8 and TRBJ2-7; 9 bases are a match to TRBD1. For the CDR3, the DNA is TGTGCCAGCAGCTTGGAGGGACAGGGTTACGAGCAGTACTTC. Translation: CASSLEGQGYEQYF.